Detailed here is one TCR beta chain. Repertoires were generated with immunoSEQ multiplex PCR, while TCRdb's copy carries only in-frame clones and drops some. The sample records 15,000 to 20,000 clones, about four fifths being singletons. From germline, CDR1 is MDHEN and CDR2 SYDVKM. The CDR3 contains 12 residues. Trimming cost V 2 bases and J 7 bases, with 9 bases left between them. The data belong to a study of somatic mutations in cytotoxic T cells in rheumatoid arthritis. The origin of this receptor is a man aged 18 to 29 with rheumatoid arthritis. Sequenced input: CD8+ T cells sorted from blood. V and J are TRBV28 and TRBJ2-7; no definite D call. CDR3 region: CASSLRLREQYF. The DNA for the CDR3 is TGTGCCAGCAGTTTACGTTTGAGGGAGCAGTACTTC.